Sequencing of this T cell receptor (beta chain) was carried out in a study of blood T cell repertoires in COVID-19. Germline V gene lookup returns CDR1 KGHSH and CDR2 LQKENI. The CDR3 runs 15 residues. The V and J ends lost 6 bases and 0 bases, in that order; junction bases with no gene match: 5. Method: immunoSEQ multiplex PCR; TCRdb's copy keeps in-frame clones and lacks some. The table has roughly 400,000 clones, 90% seen once. Sequencing was carried out using PBMCs or T cells enriched from blood (not recorded which). The rearrangement links TRBV18 to TRBJ2-7, with 10 bases fitting TRBD2. This TCR came from a young man who had recovered from COVID-19. CDR3 region: CASSASGSGSYEQYF. CDR3 DNA sequence: TGTGCCAGCTCCGCTAGCGGGAGCGGCTCCTACGAGCAGTACTTC.